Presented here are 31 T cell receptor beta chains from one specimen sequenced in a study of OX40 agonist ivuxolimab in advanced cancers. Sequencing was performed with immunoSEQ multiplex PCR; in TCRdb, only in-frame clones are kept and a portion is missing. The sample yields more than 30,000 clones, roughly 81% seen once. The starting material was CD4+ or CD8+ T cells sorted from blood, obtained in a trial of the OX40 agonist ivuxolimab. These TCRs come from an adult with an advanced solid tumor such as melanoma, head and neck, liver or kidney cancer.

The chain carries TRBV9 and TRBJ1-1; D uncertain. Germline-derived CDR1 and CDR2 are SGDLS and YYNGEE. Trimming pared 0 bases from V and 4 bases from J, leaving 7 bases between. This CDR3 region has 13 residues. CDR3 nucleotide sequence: TGTGCCAGCAGCGTAGCTCGGGGCACTGAAGCTTTCTTT. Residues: CASSVARGTEAFF.

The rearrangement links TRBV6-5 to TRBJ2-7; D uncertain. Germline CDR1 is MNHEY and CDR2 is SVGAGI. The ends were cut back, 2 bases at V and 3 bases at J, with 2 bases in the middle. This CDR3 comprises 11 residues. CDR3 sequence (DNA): TGTGCCAGCAGTTACGACTACGAGCAGTACTTC. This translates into CASSYDYEQYF.

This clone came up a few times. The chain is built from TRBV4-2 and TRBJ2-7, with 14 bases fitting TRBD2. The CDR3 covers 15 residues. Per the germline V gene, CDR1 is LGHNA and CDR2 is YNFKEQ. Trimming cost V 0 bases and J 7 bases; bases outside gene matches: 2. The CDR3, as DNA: TGTGCCAGCAGCCAAGAGGGACTAGCGGGAGAAGAGCAGTACTTC. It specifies CASSQEGLAGEEQYF.

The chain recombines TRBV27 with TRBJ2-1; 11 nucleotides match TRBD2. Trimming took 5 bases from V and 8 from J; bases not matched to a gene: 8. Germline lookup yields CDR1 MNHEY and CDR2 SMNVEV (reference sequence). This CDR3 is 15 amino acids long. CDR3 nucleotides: TGTGCCAGCAGTGCACCGGGACTAGCGGTCTATGAGCAGTTCTTC. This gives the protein CASSAPGLAVYEQFF.

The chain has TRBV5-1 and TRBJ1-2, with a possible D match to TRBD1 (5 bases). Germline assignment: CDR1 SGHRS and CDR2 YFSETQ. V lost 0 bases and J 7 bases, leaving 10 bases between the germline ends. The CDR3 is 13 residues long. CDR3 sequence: CASSLDRQGGYTF. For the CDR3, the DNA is TGCGCCAGCAGCTTGGACAGGCAGGGTGGCTACACCTTC.

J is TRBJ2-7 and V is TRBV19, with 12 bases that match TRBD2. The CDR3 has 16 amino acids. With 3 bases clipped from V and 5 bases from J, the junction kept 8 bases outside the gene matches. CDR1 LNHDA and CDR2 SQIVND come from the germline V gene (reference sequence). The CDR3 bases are TGTGCCAGTAGTATCCTGACTAGCGGGAGAAAGAACGAGCAGTACTTC. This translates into CASSILTSGRKNEQYF.

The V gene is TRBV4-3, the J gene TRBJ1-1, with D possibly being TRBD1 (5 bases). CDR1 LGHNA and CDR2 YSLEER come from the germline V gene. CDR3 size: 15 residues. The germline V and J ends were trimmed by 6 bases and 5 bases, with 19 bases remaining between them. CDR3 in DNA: TGCGCCAGCAGTCCCTTAGGGGATAGAAGGACTGAAGCTTTCTTT. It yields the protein CASSPLGDRRTEAFF.

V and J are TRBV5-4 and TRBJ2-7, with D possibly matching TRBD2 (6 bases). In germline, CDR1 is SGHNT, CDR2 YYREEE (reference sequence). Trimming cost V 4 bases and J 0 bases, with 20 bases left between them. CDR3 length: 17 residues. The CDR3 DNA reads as TGTGCCAGCAGCCGCCTCCGTGGGACTGAAAGCTCCTACGAGCAGTACTTC. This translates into CASSRLRGTESSYEQYF.

The chain's CDR3 is CASSYGGGEETQYF. In DNA, the CDR3 is TGTGCCAGCAGTTATGGGGGAGGGGAAGAGACCCAGTACTTC. The chain employs TRBV27 and TRBJ2-5; 7 positions match TRBD2. Germline loops: CDR1 MNHEY, CDR2 SMNVEV (reference sequence). V lost 4 bases to trimming and J lost 3 bases; unmatched junction nucleotides: 5. The CDR3 runs 14 residues.

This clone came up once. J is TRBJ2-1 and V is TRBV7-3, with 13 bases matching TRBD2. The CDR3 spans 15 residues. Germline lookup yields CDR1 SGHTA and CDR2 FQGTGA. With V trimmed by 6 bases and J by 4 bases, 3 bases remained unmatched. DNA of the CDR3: TGTGCCAGCAGAGGGACTAGCGGGACTTACAATGAGCAGTTCTTC. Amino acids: CASRGTSGTYNEQFF. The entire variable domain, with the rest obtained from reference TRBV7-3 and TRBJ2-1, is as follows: GAGVSQTPSNKVTEKGKYVELRCDPISGHTALYWYRQSLGQGPEFLIYFQGTGAADDSGLPNDRFFAVRPEGSVSTLKIQRTERGDSAVYLCASRGTSGTYNEQFFGPGTRLTVL.

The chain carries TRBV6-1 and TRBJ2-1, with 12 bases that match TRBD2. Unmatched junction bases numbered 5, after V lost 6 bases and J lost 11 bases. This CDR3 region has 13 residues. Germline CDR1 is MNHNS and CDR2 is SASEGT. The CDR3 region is CASSSGTSGQQFF. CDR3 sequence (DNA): TGTGCCAGCAGCTCCGGGACTAGCGGGCAGCAGTTCTTC.

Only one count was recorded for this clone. The CDR3 DNA sequence: TGTGCCAGCAGTACCGTAGCGGGAGCTTCCGGGGCCAACGTCCTGACTTTC. As protein: CASSTVAGASGANVLTF. This chain links TRBV27 with TRBJ2-6, with 9 bases lining up with TRBD2. V dropped 5 bases and J dropped 4; count of bases not matched to a gene: 9. CDR1 is MNHEY and CDR2 is SMNVEV in the germline V gene (reference sequence). CDR3 length equals 17 residues.

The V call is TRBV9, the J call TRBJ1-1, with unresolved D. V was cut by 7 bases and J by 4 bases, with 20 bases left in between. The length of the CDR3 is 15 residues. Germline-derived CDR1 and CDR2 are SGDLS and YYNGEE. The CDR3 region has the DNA TGTGCCAGCGCCCAGTCCGGGTCCATGGCCACTGAAGCTTTCTTT. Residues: CASAQSGSMATEAFF.

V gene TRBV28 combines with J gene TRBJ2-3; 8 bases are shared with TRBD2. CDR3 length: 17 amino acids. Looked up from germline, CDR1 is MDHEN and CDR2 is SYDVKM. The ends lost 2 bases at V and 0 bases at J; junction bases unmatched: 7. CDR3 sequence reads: CASSLAGGGFSTDTQYF. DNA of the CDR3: TGTGCCAGCAGTTTAGCCGGGGGGGGCTTCAGCACAGATACGCAGTATTTT.

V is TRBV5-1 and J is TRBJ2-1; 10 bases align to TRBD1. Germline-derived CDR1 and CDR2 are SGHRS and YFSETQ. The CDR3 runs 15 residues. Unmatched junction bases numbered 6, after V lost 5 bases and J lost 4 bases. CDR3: CASSGGDRGYNEQFF. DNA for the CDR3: TGCGCCAGCAGTGGAGGGGACAGGGGTTACAATGAGCAGTTCTTC. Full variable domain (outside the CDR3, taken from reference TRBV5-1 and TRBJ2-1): KAGVTQTPRYLIKTRGQQVTLSCSPISGHRSVSWYQQTPGQGLQFLFEYFSETQRNKGNFPGRFSGRQFSNSRSEMNVSTLELGDSALYLCASSGGDRGYNEQFFGPGTRLTVL.

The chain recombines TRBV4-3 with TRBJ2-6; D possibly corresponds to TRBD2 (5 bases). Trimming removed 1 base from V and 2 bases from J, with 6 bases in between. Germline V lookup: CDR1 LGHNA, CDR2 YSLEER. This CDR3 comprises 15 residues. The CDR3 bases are TGCGCCAGCAGCCAAGCGAGGGCTGGGGCCAACGTCCTGACTTTC. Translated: CASSQARAGANVLTF.

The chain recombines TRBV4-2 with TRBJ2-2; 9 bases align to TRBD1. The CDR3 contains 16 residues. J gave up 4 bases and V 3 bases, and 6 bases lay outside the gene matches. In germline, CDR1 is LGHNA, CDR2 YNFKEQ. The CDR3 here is CASSQAGTGFTGELFF. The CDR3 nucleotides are TGTGCCAGCAGCCAGGCCGGGACAGGGTTCACCGGGGAGCTGTTTTTT.

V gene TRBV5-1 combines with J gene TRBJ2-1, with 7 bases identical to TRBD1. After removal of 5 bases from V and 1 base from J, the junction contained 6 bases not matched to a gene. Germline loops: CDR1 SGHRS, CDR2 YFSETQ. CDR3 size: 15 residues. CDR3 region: CASRRGTESYNEQFF. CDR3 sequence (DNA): TGCGCCAGCAGGCGAGGGACAGAATCCTACAATGAGCAGTTCTTC.

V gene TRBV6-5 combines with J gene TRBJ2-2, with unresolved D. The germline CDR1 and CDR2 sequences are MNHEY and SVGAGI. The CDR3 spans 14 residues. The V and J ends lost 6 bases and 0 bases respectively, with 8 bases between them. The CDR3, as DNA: TGTGCCAGCAGGGACGGTGCGAACACCGGGGAGCTGTTTTTT. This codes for CASRDGANTGELFF.

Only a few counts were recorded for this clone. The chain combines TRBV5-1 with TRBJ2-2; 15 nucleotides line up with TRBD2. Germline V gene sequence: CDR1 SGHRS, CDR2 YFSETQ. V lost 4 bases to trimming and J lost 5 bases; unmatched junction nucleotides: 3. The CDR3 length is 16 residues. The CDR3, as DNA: TGCGCCAGCAGCGGAGGACTAGCGGGAGGGACCGGGGAGCTGTTTTTT. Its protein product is CASSGGLAGGTGELFF.

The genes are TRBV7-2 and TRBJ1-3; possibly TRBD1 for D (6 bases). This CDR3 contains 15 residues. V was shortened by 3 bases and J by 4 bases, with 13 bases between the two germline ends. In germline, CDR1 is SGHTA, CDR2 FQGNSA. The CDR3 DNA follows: TGTGCCAGCAGCTTCCAGGGGCTGGACGGAAACACCATATATTTT. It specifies CASSFQGLDGNTIYF. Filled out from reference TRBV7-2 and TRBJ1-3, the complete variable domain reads GAGVSQSPSNKVTEKGKDVELRCDPISGHTALYWYRQSLGQGLEFLIYFQGNSAPDKSGLPSDRFSAERTGGSVSTLTIQRTQQEDSAVYLCASSFQGLDGNTIYFGEGSWLTVV.

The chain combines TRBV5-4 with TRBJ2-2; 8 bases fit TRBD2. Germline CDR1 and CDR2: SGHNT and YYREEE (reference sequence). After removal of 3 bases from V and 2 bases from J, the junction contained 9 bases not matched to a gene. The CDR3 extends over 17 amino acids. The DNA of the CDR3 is TGTGCCAGCAGCTCCCGTCTCGGGGGGGCCAACACCGGGGAGCTGTTTTTT. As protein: CASSSRLGGANTGELFF. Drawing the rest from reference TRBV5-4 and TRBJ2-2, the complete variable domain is ETGVTQSPTHLIKTRGQQVTLRCSSQSGHNTVSWYQQALGQGPQFIFQYYREEENGRGNFPPRFSGLQFPNYSSELNVNALELDDSALYLCASSSRLGGANTGELFFGEGSRLTVL.

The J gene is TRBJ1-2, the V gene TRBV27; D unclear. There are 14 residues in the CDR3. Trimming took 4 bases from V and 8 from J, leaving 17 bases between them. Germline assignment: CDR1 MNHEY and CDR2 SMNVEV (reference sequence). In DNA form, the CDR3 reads TGTGCCAGCAGTTCCCTCCCGGCCCGGAGCGGCTACACCTTC. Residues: CASSSLPARSGYTF.

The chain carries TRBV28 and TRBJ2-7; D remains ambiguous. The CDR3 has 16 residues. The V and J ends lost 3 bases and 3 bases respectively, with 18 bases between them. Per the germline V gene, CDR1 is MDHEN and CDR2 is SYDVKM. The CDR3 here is CASSLVSWYSSYEQYF. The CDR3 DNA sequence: TGTGCCAGCAGTTTGGTTTCTTGGTATAGCAGCTACGAGCAGTACTTC.

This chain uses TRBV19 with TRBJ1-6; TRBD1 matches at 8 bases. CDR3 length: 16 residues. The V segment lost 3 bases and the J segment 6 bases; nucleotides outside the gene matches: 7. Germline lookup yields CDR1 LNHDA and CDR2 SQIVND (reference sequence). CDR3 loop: CASSISGTGPNSPLHF. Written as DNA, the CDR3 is TGTGCCAGTAGTATCAGCGGGACAGGACCTAATTCACCCCTCCACTTT.

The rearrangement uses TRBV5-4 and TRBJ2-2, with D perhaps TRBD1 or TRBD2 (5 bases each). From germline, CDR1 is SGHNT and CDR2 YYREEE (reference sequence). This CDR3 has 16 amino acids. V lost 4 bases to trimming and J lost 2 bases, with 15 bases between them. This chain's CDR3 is CASSGGSQINTGELFF. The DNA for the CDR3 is TGTGCCAGCAGCGGGGGTAGCCAAATCAACACCGGGGAGCTGTTTTTT.

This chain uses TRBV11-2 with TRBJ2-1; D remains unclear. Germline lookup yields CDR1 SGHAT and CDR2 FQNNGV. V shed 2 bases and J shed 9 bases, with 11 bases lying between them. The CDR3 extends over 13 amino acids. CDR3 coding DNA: TGTGCCAGCAGCTTAAGTAGGGCGCCTGAGCAGTTCTTC. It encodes CASSLSRAPEQFF.

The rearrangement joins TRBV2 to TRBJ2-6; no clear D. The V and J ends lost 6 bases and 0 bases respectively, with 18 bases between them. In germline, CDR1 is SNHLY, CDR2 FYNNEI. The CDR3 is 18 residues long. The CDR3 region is CASSLRSFLSSGANVLTF. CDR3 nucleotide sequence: TGTGCCAGCAGCTTAAGAAGCTTTCTGAGCTCTGGGGCCAACGTCCTGACTTTC.

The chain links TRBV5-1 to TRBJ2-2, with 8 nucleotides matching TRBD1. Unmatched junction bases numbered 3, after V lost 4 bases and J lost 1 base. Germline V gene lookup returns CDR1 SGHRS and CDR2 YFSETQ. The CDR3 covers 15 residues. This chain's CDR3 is CASSPGTGNTGELFF. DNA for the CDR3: TGCGCCAGCAGCCCCGGGACAGGGAACACCGGGGAGCTGTTTTTT.

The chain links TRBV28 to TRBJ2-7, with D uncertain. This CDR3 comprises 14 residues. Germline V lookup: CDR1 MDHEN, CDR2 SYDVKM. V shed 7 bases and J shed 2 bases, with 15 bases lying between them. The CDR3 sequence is CASMSSTPAYEQYF. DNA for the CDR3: TGTGCCAGCATGAGTTCTACTCCGGCCTACGAGCAGTACTTC.

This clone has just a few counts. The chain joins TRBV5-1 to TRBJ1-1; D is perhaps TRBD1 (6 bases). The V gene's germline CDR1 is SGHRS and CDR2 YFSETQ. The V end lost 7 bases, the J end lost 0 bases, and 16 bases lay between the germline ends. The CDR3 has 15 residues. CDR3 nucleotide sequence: TGCGCCAGCCGTCCAATACAGGGTTTGAACACTGAAGCTTTCTTT. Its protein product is CASRPIQGLNTEAFF.